This T cell receptor beta chain was sequenced for a study of shared clonotypes between healthy human individuals. The CDR3 contains 16 residues. With 6 bases removed from V and 4 bases from J, the gap between germline ends came to 22 bases. The germline V gene encodes CDR1 MDHEN and CDR2 SYDVKM. Sequenced by immunoSEQ multiplex PCR; TCRdb stores in-frame clones only, minus some. The sample contains some 2,500,000 clones, 93% of which appear only once. The rearrangement uses TRBV28 and TRBJ2-7; no firm D call. Sequencing input: naive CD4+ T cells from PBMCs. Subset given: CD45RA+ positively selected. The sequence was obtained from a man between 18 and 35 years old in good health. Some clones in this sample may be carry-over from other donors' samples. CDR3 in DNA: TGTGCCAGCAGCCCCAACAAAGTGGGCTACCCTTACGAGCAGTACTTC. Amino acids: CASSPNKVGYPYEQYF.